The rows below give T cell receptor beta chains drawn from one sample of a study of T cell repertoires in cytomegalovirus infection. TCRdb analysed the reads with MiXCR anew, one entry per CDR3 protein. In the table there are about 200,000 distinct CDR3 sequences, roughly 9.8% of which are singletons. The sample taken for sequencing was PBMCs. The source of these receptors is a human donor in good health (CMV status not recorded). Some clones in this sample may be carry-over from other donors' samples. Each CDR3 is given with its conserved first and last residue. A D gene is named only where the DNA matches it firmly. Only some rows state a clone size, as once, few, many or a class for expanded clones.

TGTGCCAGCAGTTTGGGCTTGGGTGTTGATGGCTACACCTTC | CASSLGLGVDGYTF | - | - | TRBJ1-2 | TRBV12-3/TRBV12-4
TGTGCCAGCAGCTTAGCACAGGGGGCGAACACCGGGGAGCTGTTTTTT | CASSLAQGANTGELFF | few | TRBD1 | TRBJ2-2 | TRBV7-2
TGCAGCGTTGTGGGGCAGGGGGTAACCTACGAGCAGTACTTC | CSVVGQGVTYEQYF | few | TRBD1 | TRBJ2-7 | TRBV29-1
TGCAGTGCTAGACAGGCCAGGCGGGCCGTAGAGACCCAGTACTTC | CSARQARRAVETQYF | many | - | TRBJ2-5 | TRBV20-1
TGCGCCAGCAGCCAAGTTGACTTGGGTATCTCCTACAATGAGCAGTTCTTC | CASSQVDLGISYNEQFF | few | - | TRBJ2-1 | TRBV4-1
TGTGCCAGCAGTTCGGGCCCTCTGACATCATACACCGGGGAGCTGTTTTTT | CASSSGPLTSYTGELFF | few | - | TRBJ2-2 | TRBV12-3/TRBV12-4
TGTGCCAGCAGTTACTCCCGGACAGGGGTAACAGATACGCAGTATTTT | CASSYSRTGVTDTQYF | few | TRBD1 | TRBJ2-3 | TRBV6-2/TRBV6-3
TGCAGTGCTAGGGAACATAGCTCCTACGAGCAGTACTTC | CSAREHSSYEQYF | many | - | TRBJ2-7 | TRBV20-1
TGCGCCAGCAGCCAAGATCTCTGGGGAGGGGGACTTGGCTACACCTTC | CASSQDLWGGGLGYTF | many | - | TRBJ1-2 | TRBV4-3
TGTGCCATCAGTGAGTCAGGCGATTCACCCCTCCACTTT | CAISESGDSPLHF | few | - | TRBJ1-6 | TRBV10-3
TGCAGTGGCTCCAAGGACAGGGGCTACGAGCAGTACTTC | CSGSKDRGYEQYF | - | TRBD1 | TRBJ2-7 | TRBV20-1
TGTGCCAGCAGTTTGAAGGTTTCGGAAGCTTTCTTT | CASSLKVSEAFF | - | - | TRBJ1-1 | TRBV12-3/TRBV12-4
TGTGCCAGTAGTATTGGGGCAGCCCGAGATTCACCCCTCCACTTT | CASSIGAARDSPLHF | many | - | TRBJ1-6 | TRBV19
TGTGCCAGCTCACCCAGACTAGCGGGAGAACGGGACGGGGAGCTGTTTTTT | CASSPRLAGERDGELFF | few | TRBD2 | TRBJ2-2 | TRBV18
TGTGCCAGCAGCTTAGACGTGCAGCCCCAGCATTTT | CASSLDVQPQHF | many | - | TRBJ1-5 | TRBV7-2
TGTGCCAGCAGGGGGACAGGGGGACTGATGAACACTGAAGCTTTCTTT | CASRGTGGLMNTEAFF | few | TRBD1 | TRBJ1-1 | TRBV11-2
TGTGCCATCAGTGAGCCGAGGGAGACCCAGTACTTC | CAISEPRETQYF | - | - | TRBJ2-5 | TRBV10-3
TGCAGTGCCGTCGCGGGACTAGCATACGAGCAGTACTTC | CSAVAGLAYEQYF | few | TRBD2 | TRBJ2-7 | TRBV20-1
TGTGCCAGCAGCTTGTGGTCAACGTCCTACGAGCAGTACTTC | CASSLWSTSYEQYF | many | - | TRBJ2-7 | TRBV5-6
TGTGCCAGCAGCTTGAGCAGGGGTGAAGCTTTCTTT | CASSLSRGEAFF | many | - | TRBJ1-1 | TRBV7-6
TGTGCCACCAGTGATGTGGGCTTCTATGGCTACACCTTC | CATSDVGFYGYTF | many | - | TRBJ1-2 | TRBV24-1
TGTGCCAGCAGCTTAGCGGGAGGGGAAGAGACCCAGTACTTC | CASSLAGGEETQYF | many | TRBD2 | TRBJ2-5 | TRBV7-2